The 12 T cell receptor beta chains reported below all come from one sample, sequenced in a study of CD8+ T cells in alopecia areata. Extracted from the samples, RNA was reverse transcribed into cDNA to serve as the sequencing template. The assay was immunoSEQ multiplex PCR, and TCRdb's table has in-frame clones only and misses some. The table records 80,000 to 100,000 clones, roughly two fifths of them present only once. The source material was CD4+ T cells sorted from blood. These receptors were taken from a human donor with alopecia areata.

In its sample, this clone was seen a few times. The chain carries TRBV5-1 and TRBJ2-1; D is uncertain. The CDR3 is 14 residues long. The germline gives CDR1 SGHRS, CDR2 YFSETQ. Trimming pared 4 bases from V and 8 bases from J, leaving 16 bases between. The CDR3 nucleotides read TGCGCCAGCAGCCTTTTTTATTCTCAGGATGAGCAGTTCTTC. It is translated as CASSLFYSQDEQFF.

CDR3 sequence (DNA): TGTGCCTGGAGTGCGGGAGCAAGTACGTACAATGAGCAGTTCTTC. It is translated as CAWSAGASTYNEQFF. The chain recombines TRBV30 with TRBJ2-1; the D gene is possibly TRBD2 (6 bases). The CDR3 runs 15 residues. V shed 1 base and J shed 4 bases, with 14 bases lying between them. Germline V CDR1 and CDR2: GTSNPN, SVGIG (reference sequence).

The genes are TRBV29-1 and TRBJ2-1, with 9 nucleotides matching TRBD1. V gave up 2 bases and J gave up 5 bases; unmatched junction bases: 4. CDR1 is SQVTM, CDR2 ANQGSEA, per germline. The CDR3 runs 14 residues. The CDR3 DNA is TGCAGCGTTGAAAGGACAGGGGTCCACAATGAGCAGTTCTTC. It encodes CSVERTGVHNEQFF.

This sequence joins TRBV12-5 and TRBJ2-1, with 7 bases that match TRBD1. V trimming: 2 bases; J trimming: 4 bases; junction bases outside the gene matches: 14. Germline V gives CDR1 LGHNT, CDR2 FRNRAP. This CDR3 region has 18 residues. This CDR3 is CASGLSLTRTGVYNEQFF. In nucleotides, the CDR3 is TGTGCTAGTGGTTTGTCCCTCACCAGGACAGGCGTTTACAATGAGCAGTTCTTC. Using reference TRBV12-5 and TRBJ2-1 for the parts outside the CDR3, the full variable domain is DARVTQTPRHKVTEMGQEVTMRCQPILGHNTVFWYRQTMMQGLELLAYFRNRAPLDDSGMPKDRFSAEMPDATLATLKIQPSEPRDSAVYFCASGLSLTRTGVYNEQFFGPGTRLTVL.

The chain links TRBV4-1 to TRBJ2-7; no clear D gene. V shed 0 bases and J shed 0 bases, with 6 bases lying between them. The CDR3 runs to 14 residues. CDR1 and CDR2 (germline): MGHRA, YSYEKL. The CDR3 region is CASSQDRSSYEQYF. CDR3 DNA sequence: TGCGCCAGCAGCCAAGACAGGTCCTCCTACGAGCAGTACTTC.

The CDR3 region is CSVLHGGETQYF. Written as DNA, the CDR3 is TGCAGCGTTCTACACGGAGGAGAGACCCAGTACTTC. The rearrangement joins TRBV29-1 to TRBJ2-5, with TRBD2 as a possible D gene (5 bases). V shed 5 bases and J shed 4 bases, with 11 bases lying between them. The CDR3 runs to 12 residues. CDR1 is SQVTM, CDR2 ANQGSEA, per germline.

This clone was counted between two and nine times. The chain uses TRBV29-1 and TRBJ2-7, with 9 positions matching TRBD1. This CDR3 is built from 14 residues. The V segment lost 6 bases and the J segment 5 bases; nucleotides outside the gene matches: 11. Germline CDR1 SQVTM, CDR2 ANQGSEA. The CDR3 bases are TGCAGCGTGGGGAGTTGGGGACAGGGTAACGAGCAGTACTTC. Protein sequence: CSVGSWGQGNEQYF.

This chain links TRBV25-1 with TRBJ2-1, with 13 bases matching TRBD2. Germline V CDR1 and CDR2: MGHDK, SYGVNS. With 4 bases clipped from V and 7 bases from J, the junction kept 4 bases outside the gene matches. The CDR3 runs 15 residues. The CDR3 DNA is TGTGCCAGCAGTGGGGGACTAGCGGGGCCGAATGAGCAGTTCTTC. Its translation is CASSGGLAGPNEQFF.

The chain couples TRBV4-1 to TRBJ1-6; D is perhaps TRBD1 (6 bases). CDR1 MGHRA and CDR2 YSYEKL come from the germline V gene. This CDR3 has 15 residues. V gave up 0 bases and J gave up 7 bases, with 10 bases separating them. CDR3 in amino acids: CASSQDGGRNSPLHF. CDR3 in DNA: TGCGCCAGCAGCCAAGACGGGGGCAGGAATTCACCCCTCCACTTT.

The CDR3 sequence: CASSYDRNTEAFF. The CDR3 nucleotides read TGTGCCAGCAGTTACGACAGGAACACTGAAGCTTTCTTT. The genes are TRBV6-6 and TRBJ1-1; D is possibly TRBD1 (5 bases). V was pared by 2 bases and J by 1 base, with 5 bases between. The CDR3 is 13 amino acids. Germline V gene lookup returns CDR1 MNHNY and CDR2 SVGAGI (reference sequence).

The chain recombines TRBV2 with TRBJ1-2; possible D gene TRBD1, 6 bases. The V and J ends lost 4 bases and 4 bases respectively, with 10 bases between them. The CDR3 loop spans 13 amino acids. Germline CDR1 and CDR2: SNHLY and FYNNEI. The CDR3 bases are TGTGCCAGCAGTGCACAGGGTCCCTATGGCTACACCTTC. Its protein product is CASSAQGPYGYTF.

V gene TRBV6-5 combines with J gene TRBJ1-1; D gene uncertain. This CDR3 is built from 14 residues. V shed 4 bases and J shed 4 bases, with 13 bases lying between them. Germline CDR1 is MNHEY and CDR2 is SVGAGI. The CDR3 DNA reads as TGTGCCAGCAGTTCCAGATTACGGGGCACTGAAGCTTTCTTT. Its translation: CASSSRLRGTEAFF.